This entry lists 24 T cell receptor beta chains sequenced from one sample in a study of cytomegalovirus exposure and HLA in healthy donors. The PCR was carried out with 60 Vbeta primers and 13 Jbeta primers. The method was immunoSEQ multiplex PCR; TCRdb's version includes in-frame clones alone and lacks a portion of them. Of fewer than 200,000 clones listed, roughly 76% are singletons. Sequences were obtained from PBMCs. These receptors were obtained from a woman in her forties or fifties in good health and CMV-seronegative.

The genes are TRBV4-3 and TRBJ1-2, with a tentative D call TRBD1 (5 bases). With 3 bases removed from V and 6 bases from J, the gap between germline ends came to 8 bases. CDR1 LGHNA and CDR2 YSLEER come from the germline V gene. The length of the CDR3 is 12 residues. The chain's CDR3 is CASSQGTDGYTF. The DNA for the CDR3 is TGCGCCAGCAGCCAGGGGACTGATGGCTACACCTTC.

V and J are TRBV19 and TRBJ2-3, with 10 bases matching TRBD1. The ends lost 4 bases at V and 3 bases at J; junction bases unmatched: 4. Germline V CDR1 and CDR2: LNHDA, SQIVND (reference sequence). The CDR3 runs 15 residues. Here the CDR3 reads CASSTPGQGTDTQYF. The DNA for the CDR3 is TGTGCCAGTAGTACCCCGGGACAGGGGACAGATACGCAGTATTTT.

Only one count was recorded for this clone. The CDR3: CASSPREGGNTGELFF. In nucleotides, the CDR3 is TGTGCCAGCTCACCACGAGAAGGGGGAAACACCGGGGAGCTGTTTTTT. V usage is TRBV18 and J usage is TRBJ2-2; D is possibly TRBD1 (6 bases). V dropped 1 base and J dropped 2 bases, with 11 bases sitting between them. The CDR3 consists of 16 residues. CDR1 is KGHSH and CDR2 is LQKENI in the germline V gene.

The rearrangement links TRBV5-4 to TRBJ2-7; the D gene is possibly TRBD2 (5 bases). Germline V gene lookup returns CDR1 SGHNT and CDR2 YYREEE (reference sequence). V lost 5 bases and J lost 1, with 13 bases in between. CDR3 length: 14 residues. The CDR3 DNA sequence: TGTGCCAGCAGAACGGACTCGGGGTCCTACGAGCAGTACTTC. It is translated as CASRTDSGSYEQYF.

The rearrangement joins TRBV19 to TRBJ1-1; weak D call: TRBD1 (5 bases). The V end was cut by 6 bases, the J end by 5 bases, with 7 bases between. The CDR3 runs 11 residues. The germline V gene encodes CDR1 LNHDA and CDR2 SQIVND (reference sequence). The CDR3 protein is CASRRTTEAFF. The CDR3 DNA is TGTGCCAGTAGACGGACAACTGAAGCTTTCTTT. The full variable domain, completed using reference TRBV19 and TRBJ1-1, is DGGITQSPKYLFRKEGQNVTLSCEQNLNHDAMYWYRQDPGQGLRLIYYSQIVNDFQKGDIAEGYSVSREKKESFPLTVTSAQKNPTAFYLCASRRTTEAFFGQGTRLTVV.

The rearrangement uses TRBV11-3 and TRBJ2-1; possible D gene TRBD1, 6 bases. This CDR3 region has 15 residues. The germline CDR1 and CDR2 sequences are SGHNT and YENEEA. With 3 bases removed from V and 10 bases from J, the gap between germline ends came to 19 bases. This chain's CDR3 is CASSFRPDSSGEQFF. DNA of the CDR3: TGTGCCAGCAGCTTTCGCCCGGACAGCAGTGGGGAGCAGTTCTTC.

Comment on this clone: Other DNA sequences in this sample translate to the same CDR3. This chain links TRBV11-3 with TRBJ2-7; perhaps TRBD2 as D (5 bases). Germline V gene lookup returns CDR1 SGHNT and CDR2 YENEEA. Trimming removed 5 bases from V and 3 bases from J, with 11 bases in between. CDR3 length: 13 residues. The CDR3 here is CASSDRGGYEQYF. The DNA of the CDR3 is TGTGCCAGCAGCGACCGTGGAGGCTACGAGCAGTACTTC.

The V call is TRBV14, the J call TRBJ2-3, with a weak D call TRBD1 (6 bases). This CDR3 has 14 residues. The ends were cut back, 4 bases at V and 2 bases at J, with 10 bases in the middle. Per the germline V gene, CDR1 is SGHDN and CDR2 is FVKESK. CDR3 sequence: CASSRYRVTDTQYF. The CDR3 coding sequence is TGTGCCAGCAGCCGTTACAGGGTCACAGATACGCAGTATTTT.

This clone was seen a single time. J is TRBJ2-3 and V is TRBV5-1, with TRBD2 matching 8 bases. The CDR3 is made up of 14 amino acids. Germline trimming cut 4 bases from V and 6 bases from J; bases unmatched to any gene: 7. Per the germline V gene, CDR1 is SGHRS and CDR2 is YFSETQ. The CDR3 spells CASSRSGGGDTQYF. Here the CDR3 DNA reads TGCGCCAGCAGCCGGAGCGGGGGAGGTGATACGCAGTATTTT.

This clone has more than one count but fewer than ten. V gene TRBV5-5 combines with J gene TRBJ1-1; the D gene is possibly TRBD1 (5 bases). The CDR3 runs to 17 residues. CDR1 and CDR2 (germline): SGHKS, YYEKEE (reference sequence). Deletions cut 2 bases from V and 0 bases from J, with 17 bases between. The CDR3 nucleotides are TGTGCCAGCAGCTTCCGGTTTCGGGGGACGATGAACACTGAAGCTTTCTTT. Amino acids: CASSFRFRGTMNTEAFF. Full variable domain (outside the CDR3, taken from reference TRBV5-5 and TRBJ1-1): DAGVTQSPTHLIKTRGQQVTLRCSPISGHKSVSWYQQVLGQGPQFIFQYYEKEERGRGNFPDRFSARQFPNYSSELNVNALLLGDSALYLCASSFRFRGTMNTEAFFGQGTRLTVV.

This clone turned up a few times. The chain employs TRBV7-7 and TRBJ2-1; 8 nucleotides line up with TRBD2. CDR1 is SSHAT and CDR2 is FNYEAQ in the germline V gene (reference sequence). V was pared by 2 bases and J by 10 bases, with 7 bases of the junction left unmatched. The CDR3 has 14 residues. The DNA for the CDR3 is TGTGCCAGCAGCTTAATGGAGACTAGCGAGGAGCAGTTCTTC. Its translation: CASSLMETSEEQFF.

The V and J genes are TRBV2 and TRBJ2-1, with D possibly TRBD2 on 5 matching bases. Germline CDR1 reads SNHLY; CDR2 reads FYNNEI. Trimming left V 4 bases short and J 9 bases short, with 7 bases between. The CDR3 length is 11 residues. CDR3 nucleotides: TGTGCCAGCAGTGTACGGGGTGAGCAGTTCTTC. It is translated as CASSVRGEQFF.

V usage is TRBV4-1 and J usage is TRBJ2-7; TRBD2 agrees at 7 bases. Germline trimming cut 1 base from V and 2 bases from J; bases unmatched to any gene: 8. CDR1 MGHRA and CDR2 YSYEKL come from the germline V gene. This CDR3 comprises 16 residues. CDR3 loop: CASSQGVAGVAYEQYF. CDR3 DNA: TGCGCCAGCAGCCAAGGCGTCGCGGGAGTCGCCTACGAGCAGTACTTC.

The chain couples TRBV28 to TRBJ1-2; TRBD1 matches 11 bases. CDR1 and CDR2 from the germline V gene are MDHEN and SYDVKM. The CDR3 covers 17 residues. Trimming took 3 bases from V and 5 from J; bases not matched to a gene: 11. DNA for the CDR3: TGTGCCAGCAGTTTCCCCGGACAGGGGGCGTTTGGTTATGGCTACACCTTC. Translation gives CASSFPGQGAFGYGYTF.

This chain connects TRBV12-5 to TRBJ2-1; D is ambiguous. The CDR3 sequence is 12 residues long. V gave up 4 bases and J gave up 8 bases, with 9 bases separating them. The germline gives CDR1 LGHNT, CDR2 FRNRAP. For the CDR3, the DNA is TGTGCTAGTGGTTCCATTCGGGATGAGCAGTTCTTC. Its protein is CASGSIRDEQFF. The full variable domain, completed using reference TRBV12-5 and TRBJ2-1, is DARVTQTPRHKVTEMGQEVTMRCQPILGHNTVFWYRQTMMQGLELLAYFRNRAPLDDSGMPKDRFSAEMPDATLATLKIQPSEPRDSAVYFCASGSIRDEQFFGPGTRLTVL.

V and J are TRBV4-3 and TRBJ2-1; D remains unclear. There are 13 residues in the CDR3. Trimming took 0 bases from V and 13 from J, leaving 13 bases between them. Germline lookup yields CDR1 LGHNA and CDR2 YSLEER. The CDR3 nucleotides read TGCGCCAGCAGCCAAGATCGTCTTCCCCCTCAGTTCTTC. Amino acid sequence: CASSQDRLPPQFF.

V is TRBV20-1 and J is TRBJ1-1; no reliable D call. This CDR3 contains 11 residues. Germline V gene lookup returns CDR1 DFQATT and CDR2 SNEGSKA (reference sequence). Trimming stripped 3 bases from V and 3 bases from J, with 5 bases between. In DNA form, the CDR3 reads TGCAGTGCTAGTTCGTACACTGAAGCTTTCTTT. Translating it yields CSASSYTEAFF.

This clone appeared a single time. The V call is TRBV14, the J call TRBJ2-1; 11 nucleotides align to TRBD2. The ends lost 0 bases at V and 9 bases at J; junction bases unmatched: 10. Germline V lookup: CDR1 SGHDN, CDR2 FVKESK. The CDR3 sequence is 17 residues long. CDR3: CASSQDKTSGMVGEQFF. CDR3 DNA sequence: TGTGCCAGCAGCCAAGATAAGACTAGCGGGATGGTTGGTGAGCAGTTCTTC.

The chain links TRBV29-1 to TRBJ1-1; D unclear. Trimming stripped 6 bases from V and 3 bases from J, with 11 bases between. The CDR3 loop spans 12 amino acids. The germline gives CDR1 SQVTM, CDR2 ANQGSEA. For the CDR3, the DNA is TGCAGCGTCTCTCATCGGGACACTGAAGCTTTCTTT. Amino acid sequence: CSVSHRDTEAFF.

The chain carries TRBV5-1 and TRBJ2-1; D may be TRBD2 (5 bases). Germline lookup yields CDR1 SGHRS and CDR2 YFSETQ. V was trimmed by 7 bases and J by 8 bases, leaving 13 bases between them. The CDR3 sequence is 12 residues long. The CDR3 DNA sequence: TGCGCCAGCGGCGACTCCGGGGATGAGCAGTTCTTC. Translated: CASGDSGDEQFF. Full variable domain (remainder filled in from reference TRBV5-1 and TRBJ2-1): KAGVTQTPRYLIKTRGQQVTLSCSPISGHRSVSWYQQTPGQGLQFLFEYFSETQRNKGNFPGRFSGRQFSNSRSEMNVSTLELGDSALYLCASGDSGDEQFFGPGTRLTVL.

The CDR3 nucleotides read TGTGCCAGCAGCACAGGACAGGGGGCGCGAGAGCAGTACTTC. Translated, it gives CASSTGQGAREQYF. The chain uses TRBV13 and TRBJ2-7; 11 positions match TRBD1. V dropped 5 bases and J dropped 7; count of bases not matched to a gene: 7. The CDR3 spans 14 residues. Germline CDR1 and CDR2: PRHDT and FYEKMQ (reference sequence).

This sequence joins TRBV5-4 and TRBJ2-7; D might be TRBD1 (6 bases). Germline CDR1 reads SGHNT; CDR2 reads YYREEE (reference sequence). The CDR3 consists of 14 residues. V was pared by 4 bases and J by 0 bases, with 11 bases between. The CDR3 DNA sequence: TGTGCCAGCAGCCCCGTGACAGGCTCCTACGAGCAGTACTTC. Amino acid sequence: CASSPVTGSYEQYF.

Comments on this clone: This sample includes further DNA sequences coding for the same CDR3. The chain uses TRBV4-2 and TRBJ2-7, with TRBD2 matching over 8 bases. Germline-derived CDR1 and CDR2 are LGHNA and YNFKEQ. The CDR3 extends over 14 amino acids. J lost 1 base, V lost 4 bases, and 3 bases had no gene match. CDR3 amino acids: CASSPRGGSYEQYF. CDR3 in DNA: TGTGCCAGCAGCCCCCGGGGGGGGTCCTACGAGCAGTACTTC.

The chain employs TRBV27 and TRBJ2-6; TRBD1 might be the D (5 bases). V lost 10 bases, J lost 1 base, and 8 bases lay in between. The CDR3 spans 13 residues. Germline V gene lookup returns CDR1 MNHEY and CDR2 SMNVEV (reference sequence). The CDR3 protein is CATRQSGANVLTF. The CDR3 bases are TGTGCCACCCGACAGTCTGGGGCCAACGTCCTGACTTTC.